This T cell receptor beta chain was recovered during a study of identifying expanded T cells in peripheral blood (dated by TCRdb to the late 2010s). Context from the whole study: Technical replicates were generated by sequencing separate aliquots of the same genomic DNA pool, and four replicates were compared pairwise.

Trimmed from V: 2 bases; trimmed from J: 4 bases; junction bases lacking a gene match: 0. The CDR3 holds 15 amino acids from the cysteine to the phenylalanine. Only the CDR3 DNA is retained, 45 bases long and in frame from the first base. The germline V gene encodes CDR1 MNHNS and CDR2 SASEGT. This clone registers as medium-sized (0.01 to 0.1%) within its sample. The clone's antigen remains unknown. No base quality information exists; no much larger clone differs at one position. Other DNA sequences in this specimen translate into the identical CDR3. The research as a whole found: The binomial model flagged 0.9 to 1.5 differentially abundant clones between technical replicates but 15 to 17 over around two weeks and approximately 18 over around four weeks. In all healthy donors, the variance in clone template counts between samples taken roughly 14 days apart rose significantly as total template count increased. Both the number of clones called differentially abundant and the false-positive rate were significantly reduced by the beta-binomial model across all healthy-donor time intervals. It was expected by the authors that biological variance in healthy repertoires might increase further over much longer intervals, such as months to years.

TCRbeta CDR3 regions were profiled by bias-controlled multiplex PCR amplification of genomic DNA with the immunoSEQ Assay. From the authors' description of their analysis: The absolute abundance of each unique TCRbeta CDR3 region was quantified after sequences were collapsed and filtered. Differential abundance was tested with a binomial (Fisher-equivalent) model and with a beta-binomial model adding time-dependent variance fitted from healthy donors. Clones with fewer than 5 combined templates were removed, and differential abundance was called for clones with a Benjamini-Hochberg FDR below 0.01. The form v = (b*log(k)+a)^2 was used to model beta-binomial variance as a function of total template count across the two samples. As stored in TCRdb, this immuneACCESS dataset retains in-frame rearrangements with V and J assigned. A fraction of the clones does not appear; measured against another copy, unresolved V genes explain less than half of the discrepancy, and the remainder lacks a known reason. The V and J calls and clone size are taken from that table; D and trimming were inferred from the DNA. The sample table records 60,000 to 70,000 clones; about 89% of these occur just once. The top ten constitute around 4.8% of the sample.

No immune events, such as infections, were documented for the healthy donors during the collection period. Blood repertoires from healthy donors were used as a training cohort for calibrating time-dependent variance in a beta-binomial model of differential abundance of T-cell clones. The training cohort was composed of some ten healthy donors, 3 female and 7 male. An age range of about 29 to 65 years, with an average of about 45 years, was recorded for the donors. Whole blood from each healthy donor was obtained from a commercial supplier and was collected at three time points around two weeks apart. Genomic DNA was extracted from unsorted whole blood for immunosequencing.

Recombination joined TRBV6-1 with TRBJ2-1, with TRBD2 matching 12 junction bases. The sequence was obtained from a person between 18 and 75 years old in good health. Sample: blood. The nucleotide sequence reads TGTGCCAGCAGTGAACTAGCGGGGGGGTACAATGAGCAGTTCTTC. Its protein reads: CASSELAGGYNEQFF.